The 4 T cell receptor beta chains below come from one sample, sequenced in a study of T cells in Graves' hyperthyroidism and ophthalmopathy. Amplified TCR beta CDR3 regions came from RNA transcripts. TCR CDR3 regions were first amplified by RT-PCR with HTBI primers. TCRdb itself ran the multiplex PCR reads through MiXCR, one entry per CDR3 protein. Seen here are approximately 740,000 distinct CDR3 sequences, around 13% observed once, and the top ten hold 10% to 13%. Specimen: blood. Source of these receptors: a woman in her late teens or twenties with Graves' hyperthyroidism.

Concerning this clonotype itself: One end of the junction fails to match germline, which may point to a read error. The rearrangement joins TRBV3-1 to TRBJ1-6, with unresolved D. This CDR3 contains 13 residues. Germline lookup yields CDR1 LGHDT and CDR2 YNNKEL (reference sequence). CDR3 protein: CATSSSYNSPLHF. The CDR3 DNA sequence: TGTGCCACCAGCAGCTCCTATAATTCACCCCTCCACTTT. Using reference TRBV3-1 and TRBJ1-6 for the parts outside the CDR3, the full variable domain is DTAVSQTPKYLVTQMGNDKSIKCEQNLGHDTMYWYKQDSKKFLKIMFSYNNKELIINETVPNRFSPKSPDKAHLNLHINSLELGDSAVYFCATSSSYNSPLHFGNGTRLTVT.

In regard to this clonotype: This sequence may be a read error, since a much larger clone differs from it by one base. This rearrangement joins TRBV20-1 to TRBJ2-5; D not resolved. The CDR3 is 12 residues long. Per the germline V gene, CDR1 is DFQATT and CDR2 is SNEGSKA (reference sequence). V was clipped by 6 bases and J by 3 bases, with 11 bases between them. CDR3 loop: CSALGRKETQYF. CDR3 sequence (DNA): TGCAGTGCGCTTGGCAGGAAAGAGACCCAGTACTTC.

This clonotype was seen a few times. This sequence joins TRBV5-5 and TRBJ2-7; no definite D call. This CDR3 is 14 amino acids long. Germline assignment: CDR1 SGHKS and CDR2 YYEKEE (reference sequence). V dropped 4 bases and J dropped 2 bases, with 13 bases sitting between them. CDR3 residues: CASSLPGVPYEQYF. Here the CDR3 DNA reads TGTGCCAGCAGCCTACCCGGAGTCCCCTACGAGCAGTACTTC.

A few counts support this clonotype. The V gene is TRBV7-2, the J gene TRBJ2-3, with TRBD2 matching 8 bases. The germline gives CDR1 SGHTA, CDR2 FQGNSA. There are 15 residues in the CDR3. Germline trimming cut 5 bases from V and 0 bases from J; bases unmatched to any gene: 4. CDR3 DNA: TGTGCCAGCAGCCCCCGACTAGCGAGCACAGATACGCAGTATTTT. It codes for CASSPRLASTDTQYF.